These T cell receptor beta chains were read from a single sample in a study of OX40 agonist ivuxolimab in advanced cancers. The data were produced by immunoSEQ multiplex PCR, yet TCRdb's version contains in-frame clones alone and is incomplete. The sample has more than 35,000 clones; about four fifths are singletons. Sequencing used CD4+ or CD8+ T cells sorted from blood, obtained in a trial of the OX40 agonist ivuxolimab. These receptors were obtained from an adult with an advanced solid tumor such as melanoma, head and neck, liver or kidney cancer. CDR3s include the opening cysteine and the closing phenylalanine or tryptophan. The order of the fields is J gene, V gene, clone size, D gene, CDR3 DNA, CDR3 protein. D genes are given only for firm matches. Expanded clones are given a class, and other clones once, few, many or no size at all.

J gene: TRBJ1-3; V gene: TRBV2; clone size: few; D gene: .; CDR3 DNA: TGTGCCAGCAGCCTGGGGGAGGCTGGAAACACCATATATTTT; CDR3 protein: CASSLGEAGNTIYF
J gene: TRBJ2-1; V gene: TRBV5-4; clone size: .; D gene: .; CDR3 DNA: TGTGCCAGCAGCGCGACCCCCGGGGCGAACAATGAGCAGTTCTTC; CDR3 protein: CASSATPGANNEQFF
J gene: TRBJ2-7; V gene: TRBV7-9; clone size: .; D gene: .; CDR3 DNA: TGTGCCAGCTCCCACGGACAGTCCTACGAGCAGTACTTC; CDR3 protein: CASSHGQSYEQYF
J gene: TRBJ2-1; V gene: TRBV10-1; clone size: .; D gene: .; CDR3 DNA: TGCGCCAGCAGTGAGATAACAGGACAACGGAATGAGCAGTTCTTC; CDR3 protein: CASSEITGQRNEQFF
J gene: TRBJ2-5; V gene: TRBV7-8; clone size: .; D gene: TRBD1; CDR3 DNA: TGTGCCAGCAGCTCCGGGGACAGGGATGAGACCCAGTACTTC; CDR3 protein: CASSSGDRDETQYF
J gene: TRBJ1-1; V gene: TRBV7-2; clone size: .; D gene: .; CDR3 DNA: TGTGCCAGCAGCTACACTTGGAGTGACACTGAAGCTTTCTTT; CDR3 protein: CASSYTWSDTEAFF
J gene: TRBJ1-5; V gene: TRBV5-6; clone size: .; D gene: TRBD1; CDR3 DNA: TGTGCCAGCAGCGGGGGACAGCAAAATCAGCCCCAGCATTTT; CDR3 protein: CASSGGQQNQPQHF
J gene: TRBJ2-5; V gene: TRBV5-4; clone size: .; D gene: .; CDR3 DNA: TGTGCCAGCAGACTGGGGGGGGGCGGACGGAGGGAGACCCAGTACTTC; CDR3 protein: CASRLGGGGRRETQYF
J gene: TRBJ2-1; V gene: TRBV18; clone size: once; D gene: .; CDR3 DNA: TGTGCCAGCTCACCACCGACGGGTGTGTACAATGAGCAGTTCTTC; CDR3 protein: CASSPPTGVYNEQFF
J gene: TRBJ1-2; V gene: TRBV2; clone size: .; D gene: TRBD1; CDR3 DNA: TGTGCCACCGGGACAGCAACTCTTAACTATGGCTACACCTTC; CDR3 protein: CATGTATLNYGYTF
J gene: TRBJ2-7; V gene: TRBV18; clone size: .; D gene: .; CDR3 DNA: TGTGCCAGCTCTGGGAATGAGGGGCCCTACGAGCAGTACTTC; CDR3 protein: CASSGNEGPYEQYF
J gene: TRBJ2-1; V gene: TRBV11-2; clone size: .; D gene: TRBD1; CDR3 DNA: TGTGCCAGCAGCTTAGCCGGGACAGGGTTGGGGTTCTTC; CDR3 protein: CASSLAGTGLGFF
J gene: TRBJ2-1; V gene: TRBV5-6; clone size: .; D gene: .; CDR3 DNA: TGTGCCAGCAGCTTCCCCCTAGTCCATGAGCAGTTCTTC; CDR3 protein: CASSFPLVHEQFF
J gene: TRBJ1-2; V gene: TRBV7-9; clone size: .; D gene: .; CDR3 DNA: TGTGCCAGCAGCCGAACAGGGAGCCATTCTAACTATGGCTACACCTTC; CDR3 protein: CASSRTGSHSNYGYTF
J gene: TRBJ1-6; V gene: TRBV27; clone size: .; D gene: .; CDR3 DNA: TGTGCCAGCAGTTTATTCCTGCTGGGTAATAATTCACCCCTCCACTTT; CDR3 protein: CASSLFLLGNNSPLHF
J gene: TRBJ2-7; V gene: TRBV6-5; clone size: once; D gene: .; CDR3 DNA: TGTGCCATCAGTCGAGAAGGGGCTTTATACGAGCAGTACTTC; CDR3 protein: CAISREGALYEQYF
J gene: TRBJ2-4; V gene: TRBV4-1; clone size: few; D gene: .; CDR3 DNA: TGCGCCAGCAGCCAAGAAGGCGTCCCCAAAAACATTCAGTACTTC; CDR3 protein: CASSQEGVPKNIQYF
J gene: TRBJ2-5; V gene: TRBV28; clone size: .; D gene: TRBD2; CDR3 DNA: TGTGCCAGCAGTTTAAGCGGGGGTCAAGAGACCCAGTACTTC; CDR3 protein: CASSLSGGQETQYF
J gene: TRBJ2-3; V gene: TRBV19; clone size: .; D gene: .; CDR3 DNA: TGTGCCAGTAGTAGTTCCTCTAGCACAGATACGCAGTATTTT; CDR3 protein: CASSSSSSTDTQYF
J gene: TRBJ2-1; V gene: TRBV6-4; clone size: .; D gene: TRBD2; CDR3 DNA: TGTGCCAGCAGCCCTACTAGCGGGAGTTACAATGAGCAGTTCTTC; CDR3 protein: CASSPTSGSYNEQFF
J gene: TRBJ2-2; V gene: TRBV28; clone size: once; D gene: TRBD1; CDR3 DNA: TGTGCCAGCATTCCGGGACAGGACAACACCGGGGAGCTGTTTTTT; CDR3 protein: CASIPGQDNTGELFF
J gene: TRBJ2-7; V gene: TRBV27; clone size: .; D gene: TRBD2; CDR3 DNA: TGTGCCAGCAAGCTCCTAGCGGGCGAATCCTACGAGCAGTACTTC; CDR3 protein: CASKLLAGESYEQYF
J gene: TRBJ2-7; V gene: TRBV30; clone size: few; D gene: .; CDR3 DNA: TGTGCCTGGAGTGTACCGGATTCCCGTTTTTACGAGCAGTACTTC; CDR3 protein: CAWSVPDSRFYEQYF
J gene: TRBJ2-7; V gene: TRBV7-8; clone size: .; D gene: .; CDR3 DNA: TGTGCCAGCAGCTTATACGGGAAATCCGGGCGAGCGGGCTCCTACGAGCAGTACTTC; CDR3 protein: CASSLYGKSGRAGSYEQYF